This entry lists 22 T cell receptor beta chains sequenced from one sample in a study of blood T cell repertoires in COVID-19. Clones were read by immunoSEQ multiplex PCR, and TCRdb kept only the in-frame ones, dropping some. Altogether fewer than 500,000 clones are present, 80% to 90% being singletons, with the ten largest covering over 1.3%. The sample was peripheral blood. These receptors were obtained from a woman younger than 45 with active or convalescent COVID-19.

CDR3 DNA: TGTGCCAGCAGCTGGAGACAGGGCTACACTGAAGCTTTCTTT. Its translation: CASSWRQGYTEAFF. This rearrangement joins TRBV7-8 to TRBJ1-1; 7 bases line up with TRBD1. CDR3 size: 14 residues. V was pared by 4 bases and J by 3 bases, with 5 bases of the junction left unmatched. Germline CDR1 SGHVS, CDR2 FQNEAQ.

The chain carries TRBV23-1 and TRBJ2-3; D is perhaps TRBD1 (6 bases). TRBV23-1 is classed as an ORF, of uncertain function. Between the trimmed V and J ends, which lost 2 bases and 2 bases, there was a span of 23 bases. CDR3 length: 19 residues. CDR3 nucleotide sequence: TGCGCCAGCAGTCAACCGTTCATCAGACAGGAAGAAAACACAGATACGCAGTATTTT. Translating it yields CASSQPFIRQEENTDTQYF.

The DNA of the CDR3 is TGTGCCAGCAGCCTGGGACAGGCTTTGAATTCACCCCTCCACTTT. It encodes CASSLGQALNSPLHF. J is TRBJ1-6 and V is TRBV6-5, with 8 bases identical to TRBD1. CDR1 and CDR2 (germline): MNHEY, SVGAGI. Unmatched junction bases numbered 8, after V lost 6 bases and J lost 7 bases. The CDR3 is 15 residues long.

The chain recombines TRBV6-5 with TRBJ2-1; D unresolved. The V and J ends lost 2 bases and 5 bases respectively, with 7 bases between them. Germline CDR1 reads MNHEY; CDR2 reads SVGAGI. This CDR3 contains 13 residues. For the CDR3, the DNA is TGTGCCAGCAGTTACAAGTCAGACAATGAGCAGTTCTTC. Translating it yields CASSYKSDNEQFF.

V and J are TRBV3-1 (or the pseudogene TRBV3-2) and TRBJ2-7; 8 nucleotides agree with TRBD1. The CDR3 has 17 residues. Trimming took 4 bases from V and 3 from J; bases not matched to a gene: 14. The germline V gene has CDR1 LGHDT and CDR2 YNNKEL (reference sequence). The CDR3 protein is CASSLDRGVAAVYEQYF. The CDR3 DNA is TGTGCCAGCAGCCTCGACAGGGGCGTCGCCGCAGTCTACGAGCAGTACTTC.

Only one count was recorded for this clone. The chain carries TRBV9 and TRBJ1-4; D is perhaps TRBD1 (6 bases). The CDR3 covers 14 residues. Germline CDR1 is SGDLS and CDR2 is YYNGEE. Between the trimmed V and J ends, which lost 3 bases and 7 bases, there was a span of 13 bases. The CDR3 nucleotides read TGTGCCAGCAGCGCACAGGGAGGGAGTGAAAAACTGTTTTTT. Translation gives CASSAQGGSEKLFF.

The chain employs TRBV2 and TRBJ1-1, with 7 bases matching TRBD1. The CDR3 length is 13 residues. Trimming took 6 bases from V and 8 from J; bases not matched to a gene: 9. The germline gives CDR1 SNHLY, CDR2 FYNNEI. The CDR3 DNA follows: TGTGCCAGCAGAAGACAGGGAGCTGGGGAAGCTTTCTTT. It is translated as CASRRQGAGEAFF.

There are a few counts of this clone. The chain links TRBV20-1 to TRBJ1-2; D perhaps matches TRBD1 (6 bases). The CDR3 consists of 12 residues. Trimming took off 3 bases at V and 4 bases at J, with 9 bases between the two ends. The V gene's germline CDR1 is DFQATT and CDR2 SNEGSKA (reference sequence). The CDR3 DNA sequence: TGCAGTGCTAGTGGGGGCAGCTATGGCTACACCTTC. Its translation is CSASGGSYGYTF.

The genes are TRBV5-4 and TRBJ1-4, with TRBD1 matching 7 bases. CDR1 and CDR2 from the germline V gene are SGHNT and YYREEE (reference sequence). The CDR3 is 16 amino acids. J gave up 0 bases and V 4 bases, and 6 bases lay outside the gene matches. CDR3 DNA: TGTGCCAGCAGCATCCTGGACAGGTCAACTAATGAAAAACTGTTTTTT. It is translated as CASSILDRSTNEKLFF.

The chain has TRBV28 and TRBJ2-7, with D maybe TRBD2 (6 bases). V was cut by 5 bases and J by 0 bases, with 11 bases left in between. Germline V gives CDR1 MDHEN, CDR2 SYDVKM. CDR3 length equals 14 residues. CDR3 protein: CASSGDFSSYEQYF. CDR3 nucleotides: TGTGCCAGCAGTGGGGACTTTAGCTCCTACGAGCAGTACTTC.

The gene calls are TRBV4-2 and TRBJ1-1; D is unclear. V was trimmed by 0 bases and J by 8 bases, leaving 13 bases between them. This CDR3 spans 14 amino acids. Germline V lookup: CDR1 LGHNA, CDR2 YNFKEQ. The CDR3 spells CASSQDKTQVEAFF. The DNA for the CDR3 is TGTGCCAGCAGCCAAGATAAAACCCAGGTCGAAGCTTTCTTT.

V and J are TRBV9 and TRBJ2-3, with TRBD2 matching over 10 bases. Germline trimming cut 0 bases from V and 4 bases from J; bases unmatched to any gene: 5. The V gene's germline CDR1 is SGDLS and CDR2 YYNGEE. The CDR3 length is 16 residues. CDR3 in amino acids: CASSVGVSGRSDTQYF. The CDR3, as DNA: TGTGCCAGCAGCGTAGGGGTTAGCGGGAGGTCAGATACGCAGTATTTT.

The genes are TRBV15 and TRBJ2-7, with TRBD2 matching 14 bases. The junction had 5 bases not matched to a gene; V was cut back by 4 bases and J by 0 bases. Germline V CDR1 and CDR2: LNHNV, YYDKDF (reference sequence). This CDR3 contains 17 residues. This CDR3 reads CATSTWTSGRPSYEQYF. In nucleotides, the CDR3 is TGTGCCACCAGCACCTGGACTAGCGGGAGGCCCTCCTACGAGCAGTACTTC.

The chain has TRBV5-1 and TRBJ1-2; 8 nucleotides agree with TRBD1. CDR3 size: 13 residues. Trimming cost V 1 base and J 8 bases; bases outside gene matches: 4. Germline CDR1 is SGHRS and CDR2 is YFSETQ. This CDR3 is CASSLQGAEGYTF. DNA for the CDR3: TGCGCCAGCAGCTTGCAGGGGGCAGAAGGCTACACCTTC.

The V gene is TRBV3-1 (or the pseudogene TRBV3-2), the J gene TRBJ1-2; D remains unclear. Per germline, CDR1 LGHDT and CDR2 YNNKEL (reference sequence). This CDR3 contains 15 residues. V was trimmed by 1 base and J by 0 bases, leaving 9 bases between them. The CDR3 is CASSQGGFANYGYTF. CDR3 bases: TGTGCCAGCAGCCAAGGAGGCTTCGCTAACTATGGCTACACCTTC.

CDR3 region: CAKELAGNEQFF. CDR3 coding DNA: TGTGCCAAAGAGCTAGCAGGCAATGAGCAGTTCTTC. J is TRBJ2-1 and V is TRBV30; D possibly corresponds to TRBD2 (5 bases). In germline, CDR1 is GTSNPN, CDR2 SVGIG (reference sequence). CDR3 length equals 12 residues. Trimming removed 8 bases from V and 6 bases from J, with 14 bases in between.

The chain has TRBV10-3 and TRBJ2-3, with D perhaps matching TRBD1 (6 bases). The V gene lost 6 bases and the J gene lost 0 bases, with 13 bases spanning the gap. The CDR3 is 15 residues long. In germline, CDR1 is ENHRY, CDR2 SYGVKD. The CDR3 coding sequence is TGTGCCATCAGAAGGACAGATTCTAGCACAGATACGCAGTATTTT. It specifies CAIRRTDSSTDTQYF.

J is TRBJ2-2 and V is TRBV6-1; possibly TRBD2 for D (6 bases). Per the germline V gene, CDR1 is MNHNS and CDR2 is SASEGT. V gave up 0 bases and J gave up 4 bases, with 12 bases separating them. The CDR3 length is 16 residues. CDR3 in amino acids: CASSEALASVTGELFF. DNA of the CDR3: TGTGCCAGCAGTGAAGCGCTGGCTAGCGTCACCGGGGAGCTGTTTTTT.

The V gene is TRBV11-2, the J gene TRBJ2-4; D remains unclear. V dropped 1 base and J dropped 11 bases, with 9 bases sitting between them. Germline CDR1 SGHAT, CDR2 FQNNGV. The CDR3 has 12 amino acids. This CDR3 reads CASSLVGRLQYF. DNA of the CDR3: TGTGCCAGCAGCTTAGTGGGCAGACTTCAGTACTTC.

J is TRBJ1-2 and V is TRBV7-2; 10 positions agree with TRBD1. This CDR3 contains 14 residues. CDR1 is SGHTA, CDR2 FQGNSA, per germline. The trim removed 4 bases at V and 4 bases at J, leaving 3 bases unmatched. The CDR3 nucleotides are TGTGCCAGCAGCTGGGACAGGGGACCCTATGGCTACACCTTC. This sequence encodes CASSWDRGPYGYTF.

V is TRBV18 and J is TRBJ2-5; 13 bases are shared with TRBD2. The J segment lost 4 bases and the V segment lost 3 bases, leaving 5 bases of the junction unmatched. The germline V gene has CDR1 KGHSH and CDR2 LQKENI. CDR3 size: 16 residues. The CDR3 DNA is TGTGCCAGCTCACCGGGACTAGCGGGATACGTAGAGACCCAGTACTTC. Translating it yields CASSPGLAGYVETQYF.

The chain combines TRBV6-6 with TRBJ2-1; TRBD1 might be the D (5 bases). CDR1 and CDR2 from the germline V gene are MNHNY and SVGAGI (reference sequence). V lost 5 bases to trimming and J lost 2 bases, with 19 bases between them. This CDR3 is 17 amino acids long. CDR3 loop: CASSPVRQTLTYNEQFF. The CDR3 DNA follows: TGTGCCAGCAGTCCAGTGAGACAGACACTAACCTACAATGAGCAGTTCTTC.